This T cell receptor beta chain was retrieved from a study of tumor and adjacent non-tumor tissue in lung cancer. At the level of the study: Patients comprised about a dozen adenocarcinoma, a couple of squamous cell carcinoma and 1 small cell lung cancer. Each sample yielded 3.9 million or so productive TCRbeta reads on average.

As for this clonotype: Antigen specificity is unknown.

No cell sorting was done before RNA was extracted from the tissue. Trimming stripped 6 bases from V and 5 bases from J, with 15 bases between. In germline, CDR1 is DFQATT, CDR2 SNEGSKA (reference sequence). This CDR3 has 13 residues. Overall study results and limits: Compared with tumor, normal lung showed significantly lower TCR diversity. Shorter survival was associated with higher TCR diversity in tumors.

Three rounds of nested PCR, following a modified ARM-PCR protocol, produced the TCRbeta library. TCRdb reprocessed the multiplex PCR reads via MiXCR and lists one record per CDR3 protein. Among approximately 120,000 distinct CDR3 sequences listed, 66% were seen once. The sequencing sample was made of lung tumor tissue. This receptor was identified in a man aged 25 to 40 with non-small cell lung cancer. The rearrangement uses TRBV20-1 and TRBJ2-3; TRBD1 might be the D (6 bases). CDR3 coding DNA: TGCAGTGCGACACAGGGAGACGGAGATACGCAGTATTTT. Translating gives CSATQGDGDTQYF.